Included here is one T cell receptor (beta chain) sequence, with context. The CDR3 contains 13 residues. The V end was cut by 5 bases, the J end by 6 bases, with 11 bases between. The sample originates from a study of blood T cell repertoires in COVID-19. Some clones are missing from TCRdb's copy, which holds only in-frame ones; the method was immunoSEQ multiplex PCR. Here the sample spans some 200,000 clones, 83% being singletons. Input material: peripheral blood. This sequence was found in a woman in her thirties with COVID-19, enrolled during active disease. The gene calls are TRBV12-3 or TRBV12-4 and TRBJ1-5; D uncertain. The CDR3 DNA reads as TGTGCCAGCAGTGAGGGTTCTAGTCAGCCCCAGCATTTT. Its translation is CASSEGSSQPQHF.